These T cell receptor beta chains were read from a single sample in a study of blood T cell repertoires in COVID-19. Repertoires were generated with immunoSEQ multiplex PCR, while TCRdb's copy carries only in-frame clones and drops some. Found here are about 41,000 clones, about 87% of them singletons; the top ten hold approximately 3.8%. The specimen sequenced was peripheral blood. The origin of the receptors is a man aged 35-49 years with COVID-19, enrolled during active disease. Both conserved end residues are part of each CDR3. Fields, in order: D gene, J gene, V gene, clone size, CDR3 protein, CDR3 DNA. D genes are given only for firm matches. Some rows mark clone size as missing; the rest say once, few, many or name a class of expanded clone.

d_gene: -
j_gene: TRBJ1-1
v_gene: TRBV3-1/TRBV3-2
abundance: few
CDR3aa: CASSQEGGASTEAFF
CDR3nt: TGTGCCAGCAGCCAAGAGGGGGGGGCAAGCACTGAAGCTTTCTTT

d_gene: -
j_gene: TRBJ1-1
v_gene: TRBV5-4
abundance: -
CDR3aa: CASSLGRSGEDFF
CDR3nt: TGTGCCAGCAGCTTGGGCAGAAGTGGGGAGGATTTCTTT

d_gene: TRBD1
j_gene: TRBJ2-5
v_gene: TRBV29-1
abundance: once
CDR3aa: CSVELGTAQETQYF
CDR3nt: TGCAGCGTTGAATTAGGGACAGCCCAAGAGACCCAGTACTTC

d_gene: -
j_gene: TRBJ2-7
v_gene: TRBV12-5
abundance: -
CDR3aa: CASGSVRDSSYEQYF
CDR3nt: TGTGCTAGTGGTTCCGTCCGGGACTCGTCCTACGAGCAGTACTTC

d_gene: TRBD1
j_gene: TRBJ1-2
v_gene: TRBV29-1
abundance: -
CDR3aa: CSVEVGQGGYGYTF
CDR3nt: TGCAGCGTTGAAGTGGGACAGGGGGGATATGGCTACACCTTC

d_gene: -
j_gene: TRBJ2-7
v_gene: TRBV5-1
abundance: -
CDR3aa: CASSLVGDYEQYF
CDR3nt: TGCGCCAGCAGCTTGGTAGGGGACTACGAGCAGTACTTC

d_gene: TRBD2
j_gene: TRBJ2-5
v_gene: TRBV5-4
abundance: -
CDR3aa: CASSKSRGDQETQYF
CDR3nt: TGTGCCAGCAGCAAGTCGCGGGGGGACCAAGAGACCCAGTACTTC

d_gene: -
j_gene: TRBJ2-3
v_gene: TRBV5-4
abundance: -
CDR3aa: CASSLSTGRDTQYF
CDR3nt: TGTGCCAGCAGCTTGTCCACAGGGCGAGATACGCAGTATTTT

d_gene: -
j_gene: TRBJ2-6
v_gene: TRBV11-2
abundance: -
CDR3aa: CASSRGGPGANVLTF
CDR3nt: TGTGCCAGCAGCCGAGGGGGTCCTGGGGCCAACGTCCTGACTTTC

d_gene: -
j_gene: TRBJ1-2
v_gene: TRBV6-5
abundance: -
CDR3aa: CASSSEAYGYTF
CDR3nt: TGTGCCAGCAGTTCAGAGGCTTATGGCTACACCTTC

d_gene: -
j_gene: TRBJ2-3
v_gene: TRBV6-5
abundance: -
CDR3aa: CASSARAQVADTQYF
CDR3nt: TGTGCCAGCTCCGCCAGGGCCCAGGTCGCAGATACGCAGTATTTT

d_gene: TRBD1
j_gene: TRBJ2-7
v_gene: TRBV30
abundance: -
CDR3aa: CAAAGDRGYEQYF
CDR3nt: TGTGCCGCTGCTGGGGACAGAGGGTACGAGCAGTACTTC

d_gene: TRBD1
j_gene: TRBJ1-6
v_gene: TRBV6-5
abundance: once
CDR3aa: CASRPGQHYNSPLHF
CDR3nt: TGTGCCAGCAGACCGGGACAGCATTATAATTCACCCCTCCACTTT

d_gene: TRBD2
j_gene: TRBJ2-1
v_gene: TRBV10-3
abundance: -
CDR3aa: CAEPALSGSSNEQFF
CDR3nt: TGTGCCGAGCCCGCACTCAGCGGGAGTTCGAATGAGCAGTTCTTC

d_gene: -
j_gene: TRBJ2-5
v_gene: TRBV3-1/TRBV3-2
abundance: -
CDR3aa: CASSQAAGPQETQYF
CDR3nt: TGTGCCAGCAGCCAAGCGGCAGGCCCCCAAGAGACCCAGTACTTC

d_gene: TRBD1
j_gene: TRBJ1-2
v_gene: TRBV9
abundance: -
CDR3aa: CASSVGTGFYITF
CDR3nt: TGTGCCAGCAGCGTAGGGACAGGGTTTTATATCACCTTC

d_gene: -
j_gene: TRBJ2-6
v_gene: TRBV28
abundance: -
CDR3aa: CASSLNSVGANVLTF
CDR3nt: TGTGCCAGCAGTTTAAATAGTGTAGGGGCCAACGTCCTGACTTTC

d_gene: -
j_gene: TRBJ2-1
v_gene: TRBV5-1
abundance: -
CDR3aa: CASSPSRLTDYNEQFF
CDR3nt: TGCGCCAGCAGCCCCAGCCGCTTGACAGATTACAATGAGCAGTTCTTC